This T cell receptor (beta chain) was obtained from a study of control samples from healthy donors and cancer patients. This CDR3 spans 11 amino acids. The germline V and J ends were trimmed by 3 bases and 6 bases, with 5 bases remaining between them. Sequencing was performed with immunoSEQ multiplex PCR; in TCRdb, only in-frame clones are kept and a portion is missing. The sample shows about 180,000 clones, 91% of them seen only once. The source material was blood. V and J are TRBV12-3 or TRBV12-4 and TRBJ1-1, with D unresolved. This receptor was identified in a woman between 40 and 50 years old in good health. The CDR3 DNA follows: TGTGCCAGCAGTTTTGGCCCTGAAGCTTTCTTT. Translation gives CASSFGPEAFF.